A selection of T cell receptor beta chains follows, all from one sample in a study of T cells in Graves' hyperthyroidism and ophthalmopathy. MiXCR, run by TCRdb on the multiplex PCR reads, gives a single entry per CDR3 protein. The sample has fewer than 400,000 distinct CDR3 sequences, more than 20% seen once. Sequencing input: blood. The receptors derive from a man aged 50-59 years with Graves' hyperthyroidism. Each CDR3 is given with its conserved first and last residue. The order of the fields is J gene, clone size, D gene, V gene, CDR3 protein, CDR3 DNA. The D gene is left open where the match is weak. Some rows have no size entry. The others give once, few or many, or a class for an expanded clone.

TRBJ2-3 | few | . | TRBV27 | CASSLSRVRGDTQYF | TGTGCCAGCAGTTTATCGAGGGTACGCGGAGATACGCAGTATTTT
TRBJ2-2 | few | . | TRBV9 | CASSVASVTGELFF | TGTGCCAGCAGCGTAGCCTCAGTCACCGGGGAGCTGTTTTTT
TRBJ2-1 | many | TRBD2 | TRBV12-3/TRBV12-4 | CASSSPGLAGDNEQFF | TGTGCCAGCAGTTCCCCCGGACTAGCGGGAGACAATGAGCAGTTCTTC
TRBJ2-7 | few | TRBD1 | TRBV10-3 | CAISPGQGSYEQYF | TGTGCCATCAGTCCGGGACAGGGATCCTACGAGCAGTACTTC
TRBJ2-1 | . | . | TRBV9 | CASSLNSGNYNEQFF | TGTGCCAGCAGCCTGAATAGCGGAAACTACAATGAGCAGTTCTTC
TRBJ2-7 | . | TRBD1 | TRBV20-1 | CSGLEGAVDEQYF | TGCAGTGGTTTAGAGGGGGCGGTTGACGAGCAGTACTTC
TRBJ2-7 | many | . | TRBV28 | CASSGQGPLAYEQYF | TGTGCCAGCAGCGGTCAGGGACCCCTCGCCTACGAGCAGTACTTC
TRBJ1-2 | . | TRBD1 | TRBV28 | CASTPQGGNYGYTF | TGTGCCAGCACTCCACAGGGGGGGAACTATGGCTACACCTTC
TRBJ2-3 | . | TRBD2 | TRBV15 | CATSSYSGSTDTQYF | TGTGCCACCAGCAGCTATAGCGGGAGCACAGATACGCAGTATTTT
TRBJ2-7 | . | . | TRBV4-1 | CASSQAYTDTYEQYF | TGCGCCAGCAGCCAAGCATATACGGATACCTACGAGCAGTACTTC
TRBJ2-2 | few | TRBD2 | TRBV27 | CASSSTDHGLAGMVGELFF | TGTGCCAGCAGTTCGACCGACCATGGACTAGCGGGAATGGTCGGGGAGCTGTTTTTT
TRBJ1-5 | . | . | TRBV7-9 | CASQLTGNQPQHF | TGTGCCAGCCAATTAACAGGGAATCAGCCCCAGCATTTT
TRBJ1-6 | few | . | TRBV30 | CAWSTQRNSPLHF | TGTGCCTGGAGTACGCAGCGTAATTCACCCCTCCACTTT
TRBJ1-1 | . | TRBD1 | TRBV28 | CASREDRGMNTEALF | TGTGCCAGTAGGGAGGACAGGGGGATGAACACTGAAGCTTTATTT
TRBJ2-1 | . | . | TRBV5-1 | CASSPTVGPSYNEQFF | TGCGCCAGCAGCCCTACGGTAGGACCCTCCTACAATGAGCAGTTCTTC
TRBJ1-5 | . | . | TRBV2 | CASRGLGQPQHF | TGTGCCAGCAGAGGTCTTGGGCAGCCCCAGCATTTT
TRBJ2-5 | . | . | TRBV15 | CATSRAGGMGETQYF | TGTGCCACCAGCAGAGCTGGCGGGATGGGAGAGACCCAGTACTTC
TRBJ2-5 | few | TRBD2 | TRBV18 | CASSPIAGKGETQYF | TGTGCCAGCTCACCGATAGCGGGAAAGGGTGAGACCCAGTACTTC
TRBJ2-1 | . | . | TRBV7-2 | CASSPNRGSSYNEQFF | TGTGCCAGCAGCCCCAATCGGGGGTCCTCCTACAATGAGCAGTTCTTC
TRBJ2-4 | many | . | TRBV28 | CASAGNGHIQYF | TGTGCCAGTGCAGGGAATGGGCACATTCAGTACTTC
TRBJ2-3 | many | TRBD2 | TRBV27 | CASSLGLAAHTDTQYF | TGTGCCAGCAGTTTAGGGCTAGCGGCTCACACAGATACGCAGTATTTT
TRBJ2-1 | once | TRBD2 | TRBV7-9 | CASSPGRTSGRAHNVEQFF | TGTGCCAGCAGCCCAGGGAGGACTAGCGGGAGGGCCCACAATGTTGAGCAGTTCTTC
TRBJ1-1 | . | TRBD1 | TRBV20-1 | CSASKTGGETEAFF | TGCAGTGCTAGCAAGACAGGGGGCGAAACTGAAGCTTTCTTT
TRBJ2-2 | . | . | TRBV2 | CASIRERGTGELFF | TGTGCCAGCATCCGGGAAAGGGGTACCGGGGAGCTGTTTTTT